The 24 T cell receptor beta chains below were found in one sample sequenced in a study of blood T cell repertoires in COVID-19. Sequencing was performed with immunoSEQ multiplex PCR; in TCRdb, only in-frame clones are kept and a portion is missing. The sample has approximately 70,000 clones; about four fifths are singletons. The source material was peripheral blood. All receptors come from an older man who had recovered from COVID-19.

V usage is TRBV29-1 and J usage is TRBJ2-3; D might be TRBD1 (6 bases). The length of the CDR3 is 12 residues. In germline, CDR1 is SQVTM, CDR2 ANQGSEA. V dropped 3 bases and J dropped 6 bases, with 10 bases sitting between them. The DNA for the CDR3 is TGCAGCGTTGACAGGGGAGAGGATACGCAGTATTTT. Its protein product is CSVDRGEDTQYF.

The chain has TRBV2 and TRBJ2-1; 13 bases are a match to TRBD2. Germline-derived CDR1 and CDR2 are SNHLY and FYNNEI. Trimming took 4 bases from V and 6 from J; bases not matched to a gene: 9. The CDR3 extends over 17 amino acids. DNA for the CDR3: TGTGCCAGCAGTGGGGTTACTAGCGGGAGGGGGTTCAATGAGCAGTTCTTC. It encodes CASSGVTSGRGFNEQFF. Combining the CDR3 with reference TRBV2 and TRBJ2-1 gives the whole variable domain EPEVTQTPSHQVTQMGQEVILRCVPISNHLYFYWYRQILGQKVEFLVSFYNNEISEKSEIFDDQFSVERPDGSNFTLKIRSTKLEDSAMYFCASSGVTSGRGFNEQFFGPGTRLTVL.

The gene calls are TRBV5-3 and TRBJ1-5; perhaps TRBD1 as D (5 bases). TRBV5-3 carries the ORF label, with uncertain function. V dropped 6 bases and J dropped 0 bases, with 7 bases sitting between them. This CDR3 region has 13 residues. The CDR3 DNA reads TGTGCCAGAAAAGACAGTAGCAATCAGCCCCAGCATTTT. This gives the protein CARKDSSNQPQHF.

The chain recombines TRBV6-5 with TRBJ2-1, with 10 bases that match TRBD2. Per the germline V gene, CDR1 is MNHEY and CDR2 is SVGAGI. The CDR3 runs to 14 residues. The junction had 1 base not matched to a gene; V was cut back by 2 bases and J by 6 bases. The CDR3 region is CASSYPSGSNEQFF. In DNA, the CDR3 is TGTGCCAGCAGTTACCCTAGCGGGAGCAATGAGCAGTTCTTC.

J is TRBJ1-2 and V is TRBV27, with 7 bases identical to TRBD1. Trimming at V came to 5 bases and at J to 1 base, leaving 10 bases not matched to a gene. Looked up from germline, CDR1 is MNHEY and CDR2 is SMNVEV (reference sequence). The CDR3 is 16 residues long. This CDR3 reads CASSPFSTGFNYGYTF. The CDR3 coding sequence is TGTGCCAGCAGTCCATTTTCGACAGGGTTTAACTATGGCTACACCTTC.

This clone was picked up a small number of times. The chain joins TRBV6-1 to TRBJ1-2, with TRBD1 identical over 7 bases. This CDR3 has 15 amino acids. The V segment lost 2 bases and the J segment 5 bases; nucleotides outside the gene matches: 8. CDR1 and CDR2 from the germline V gene are MNHNS and SASEGT. CDR3 sequence reads: CASSEIGQVLYGYTF. The CDR3 nucleotides are TGTGCCAGCAGTGAAATAGGACAGGTCTTATATGGCTACACCTTC.

The chain has TRBV7-2 and TRBJ1-2; TRBD1 matches 7 bases. The germline gives CDR1 SGHTA, CDR2 FQGNSA. The CDR3 contains 16 residues. V dropped 4 bases and J dropped 5; count of bases not matched to a gene: 13. This CDR3 is CASSYRGMLSEYGYTF. The CDR3, as DNA: TGTGCCAGCAGCTACAGGGGTATGCTCTCTGAATATGGCTACACCTTC.

CDR3 in amino acids: CASSGGEQYF. CDR3 nucleotides: TGTGCCAGCAGCGGAGGGGAGCAGTACTTC. The chain employs TRBV28 and TRBJ2-7; possibly TRBD2 for D (6 bases). This CDR3 spans 10 amino acids. Germline V lookup: CDR1 MDHEN, CDR2 SYDVKM. V was clipped by 6 bases and J by 7 bases, with 7 bases between them.

Within the sample, this clone is medium-sized. The V and J genes are TRBV5-4 and TRBJ1-2, with 7 bases that match TRBD1. CDR3 size: 16 residues. V trimming: 2 bases; J trimming: 5 bases; junction bases outside the gene matches: 12. Germline CDR1 and CDR2: SGHNT and YYREEE (reference sequence). CDR3 sequence: CASSLGRGTSIYGYTF. CDR3 nucleotide sequence: TGTGCCAGCAGCTTAGGCAGGGGGACCTCCATTTATGGCTACACCTTC.

This clone appeared once. The rearrangement uses TRBV10-3 and TRBJ1-5; the match to TRBD1 covers 9 bases. CDR3 size: 15 residues. The germline gives CDR1 ENHRY, CDR2 SYGVKD. J was trimmed by 2 bases and V by 6 bases; bases with no gene match: 5. Here the CDR3 reads CAIREDRGGNQPQHF. CDR3 nucleotide sequence: TGTGCCATCAGGGAGGACAGGGGAGGCAATCAGCCCCAGCATTTT.

The rearrangement links TRBV6-6 to TRBJ1-1, with TRBD1 identical over 9 bases. The CDR3 contains 13 residues. The J segment lost 3 bases and the V segment lost 6 bases, leaving 2 bases of the junction unmatched. In germline, CDR1 is MNHNY, CDR2 SVGAGI (reference sequence). The CDR3 reads CASSGTGYTEAFF. The CDR3 nucleotides are TGTGCCAGCAGCGGGACAGGGTACACTGAAGCTTTCTTT.

This clone was counted once. The rearrangement links TRBV29-1 to TRBJ1-4, with 8 bases aligning to TRBD1. Germline V gene sequence: CDR1 SQVTM, CDR2 ANQGSEA. V lost 7 bases and J lost 10; bases outside the gene matches: 11. This CDR3 comprises 13 residues. The CDR3: CSAEGQVAGKLFF. In DNA, the CDR3 is TGCAGCGCCGAGGGACAGGTCGCCGGAAAACTGTTTTTT.

The V gene is TRBV6-4, the J gene TRBJ1-1, with D possibly matching TRBD1 (5 bases). V was pared by 6 bases and J by 1 base, with 9 bases between. The CDR3 totals 13 residues. Per germline, CDR1 MRHNA and CDR2 SNTAGT. The CDR3 reads CASSPTENTEAFF. CDR3 bases: TGTGCCAGCAGCCCGACAGAGAACACTGAAGCTTTCTTT.

Sample share makes this clone large (0.1 to 1%). This chain links TRBV5-5 with TRBJ2-7, with a tentative D call TRBD1 (6 bases). Trimming took 4 bases from V and 3 from J, leaving 8 bases between them. Germline V gene sequence: CDR1 SGHKS, CDR2 YYEKEE (reference sequence). The CDR3 contains 12 residues. CDR3 sequence: CASSRGNYEQYF. CDR3 sequence (DNA): TGTGCCAGCAGCAGGGGGAACTACGAGCAGTACTTC.

The chain recombines TRBV3-1 (or the pseudogene TRBV3-2) with TRBJ2-3, with D uncertain. This CDR3 comprises 12 residues. Germline CDR1 is LGHDT and CDR2 is YNNKEL (reference sequence). Trimming left V 5 bases short and J 2 bases short, with 5 bases between. The CDR3 loop is CASSENTDTQYF. The CDR3 DNA sequence: TGTGCCAGCAGCGAGAACACAGATACGCAGTATTTT.

This sequence joins TRBV28 and TRBJ1-1; D might be TRBD1 (6 bases). Trimming took 7 bases from V and 5 from J, leaving 20 bases between them. CDR3 length equals 15 residues. The germline V gene has CDR1 MDHEN and CDR2 SYDVKM. The DNA for the CDR3 is TGTGCCAGCACCTTAGGGGGTTCACTACTTACTGAAGCTTTCTTT. It encodes CASTLGGSLLTEAFF.

The rearrangement links TRBV4-2 to TRBJ1-1; D is ambiguous. This CDR3 is 15 amino acids long. CDR1 is LGHNA, CDR2 YNFKEQ, per germline. The V gene lost 1 base and the J gene lost 0 bases, with 9 bases spanning the gap. The DNA for the CDR3 is TGTGCCAGCAGCCAAGGCCAGAGGATGAACACTGAAGCTTTCTTT. Amino acid sequence: CASSQGQRMNTEAFF.

This chain connects TRBV19 to TRBJ2-1, with 7 bases aligning to TRBD2. The V gene end was trimmed by 4 bases and the J gene end by 0 bases; junction bases not matched to a gene: 3. Germline loops: CDR1 LNHDA, CDR2 SQIVND (reference sequence). The CDR3 length is 15 residues. CDR3 protein: CASSKLASSYNEQFF. The CDR3 region has the DNA TGTGCCAGTAGTAAACTAGCGAGCTCCTACAATGAGCAGTTCTTC.

This clone was detected once. This rearrangement joins TRBV28 to TRBJ2-1; 10 nucleotides align to TRBD2. The CDR3 has 16 amino acids. Germline V gene data show CDR1 as MDHEN and CDR2 as SYDVKM. Losses at the gene ends were 6 bases for V and 4 bases for J; bases not matched to a gene: 9. CDR3 nucleotide sequence: TGTGCCAGCAGCCCACTTATAGCGGGAGGTTACAATGAGCAGTTCTTC. Amino acid sequence: CASSPLIAGGYNEQFF.

The chain has TRBV27 and TRBJ1-2; 11 positions agree with TRBD1. This CDR3 is 15 amino acids long. The V segment lost 5 bases and the J segment 9 bases; nucleotides outside the gene matches: 11. Germline loops: CDR1 MNHEY, CDR2 SMNVEV (reference sequence). The CDR3 DNA reads as TGTGCCAGCAGTCCGGACCGGACAGGGGGCACGAGCTACACCTTC. Translated: CASSPDRTGGTSYTF.

In this sample, this clone turned up a few times. The chain recombines TRBV6-5 with TRBJ1-5; TRBD1 might be the D (5 bases). The germline V and J ends were trimmed by 4 bases and 1 base, with 11 bases remaining between them. Per the germline V gene, CDR1 is MNHEY and CDR2 is SVGAGI. The CDR3 consists of 15 residues. The CDR3 protein is CASSWDGGSNQPQHF. For the CDR3, the DNA is TGTGCCAGCAGTTGGGACGGAGGGAGCAATCAGCCCCAGCATTTT.

The rearrangement joins TRBV5-6 to TRBJ1-2; D not certain. CDR1 and CDR2 from the germline V gene are SGHDT and YYEEEE. CDR3 length equals 19 residues. The V and J ends lost 4 bases and 7 bases respectively, with 32 bases between them. The CDR3 loop reads CASSPLLDPDGGLSGGYTF. The DNA for the CDR3 is TGTGCCAGCAGCCCACTACTAGATCCGGACGGAGGATTATCGGGTGGCTACACCTTC.

This chain joins TRBV5-1 and TRBJ2-3; no firm D call. The V gene's germline CDR1 is SGHRS and CDR2 YFSETQ. Trimming took off 4 bases at V and 1 base at J, with 16 bases between the two ends. The CDR3 is 16 residues long. In DNA, the CDR3 is TGCGCCAGCAGCCTTTCTCTCGGTGTTCGCACAGATACGCAGTATTTT. Amino acid sequence: CASSLSLGVRTDTQYF.

CDR3 region: CASREQGPHNSPLHF. CDR3 DNA: TGTGCCAGCAGGGAGCAGGGGCCCCATAATTCACCCCTCCACTTT. The rearrangement joins TRBV28 to TRBJ1-6, with D possibly TRBD1 on 6 matching bases. The CDR3 spans 15 residues. CDR1 is MDHEN and CDR2 is SYDVKM in the germline V gene. V lost 6 bases to trimming and J lost 5 bases, with 14 bases between them.